These 14 T cell receptor beta chains came from one sample sequenced in a study of molecular identifiers for immune sequencing clone quantification. TCRdb re-derived calls from the PCR reads in MiXCR, one entry per CDR3 protein. Of 20,000 or so distinct CDR3 sequences listed, about a fifth were seen once; the top ten hold around 6%. The sample comprised naive CD8+ T cells from blood, with Jurkat cell RNA spiked in. Subset described: FACS-sorted CD8+CD4-CCR7+CD45RA+ naive T cells. Source of these receptors: a human donor in good health. Some libraries in this study had Jurkat cell RNA spiked in.

The chain joins TRBV2 to TRBJ2-3; tentative D call: TRBD2 (6 bases). Germline CDR1 SNHLY, CDR2 FYNNEI. Deletions cut 6 bases from V and 2 bases from J, with 18 bases between. The CDR3 covers 16 residues. DNA for the CDR3: TGTGCCAGCAGCCTACTAGCCAAAGAAACCACAGATACGCAGTATTTT. Protein product: CASSLLAKETTDTQYF.

This clonotype was seen ten or more times. This chain links TRBV7-9 with TRBJ2-7; D uncertain. Germline CDR1 SEHNR, CDR2 FQNEAQ (reference sequence). V lost 2 bases and J 3 bases, leaving 17 bases between the germline ends. The CDR3 spans 16 residues. The CDR3 DNA is TGTGCCAGCAGCTTATACCCAAAAGGACGCAACTACGAGCAGTACTTC. This encodes CASSLYPKGRNYEQYF.

This chain uses TRBV28 with TRBJ1-6, with TRBD1 matching 7 bases. The CDR3 is made up of 14 amino acids. Per germline, CDR1 MDHEN and CDR2 SYDVKM. The J segment lost 10 bases and the V segment lost 3 bases, leaving 6 bases of the junction unmatched. CDR3 loop: CASSFRGGQSPLHF. In DNA form, the CDR3 reads TGTGCCAGCAGTTTTCGAGGGGGCCAATCACCCCTCCACTTT.

This clonotype was recorded at least ten times. This chain links TRBV20-1 with TRBJ2-7; D may be TRBD2 (5 bases). The CDR3 totals 16 residues. Germline values: CDR1 DFQATT, CDR2 SNEGSKA (reference sequence). The ends were cut back, 6 bases at V and 1 base at J, with 22 bases in the middle. The CDR3 spells CSASPGIGSISYEQYF. CDR3 nucleotide sequence: TGCAGTGCCAGCCCCGGGATCGGATCTATTTCCTACGAGCAGTACTTC.

Many counts were recorded for this clonotype. The chain employs TRBV3-1 and TRBJ2-2; 10 bases line up with TRBD2. Germline V gene lookup returns CDR1 LGHDT and CDR2 YNNKEL (reference sequence). The CDR3 contains 16 residues. Germline trimming cut 2 bases from V and 5 bases from J; bases unmatched to any gene: 5. CDR3 in amino acids: CASSQWLAGDTGELFF. Written as DNA, the CDR3 is TGTGCCAGCAGCCAATGGCTAGCGGGAGATACCGGGGAGCTGTTTTTT. The entire variable domain, with the rest obtained from reference TRBV3-1 and TRBJ2-2, is as follows: DTAVSQTPKYLVTQMGNDKSIKCEQNLGHDTMYWYKQDSKKFLKIMFSYNNKELIINETVPNRFSPKSPDKAHLNLHINSLELGDSAVYFCASSQWLAGDTGELFFGEGSRLTVL.

Regarding this clonotype: Compared with germline, one end of the junction differs, possibly owing to a read error. The chain couples TRBV18 to TRBJ2-3; D is perhaps TRBD2 (7 bases). The germline CDR1 and CDR2 sequences are KGHSH and LQKENI. This CDR3 spans 14 amino acids. The CDR3 DNA sequence: TGTGCCAACTCACCAACGGGGGGCACAGATGCGCAGTATTTT. This codes for CANSPTGGTDAQYF.

DNA of the CDR3: TGTGCCAGCAGCTTAGCGCCAGCGGGGCACAATGAGCAGTTCTTC. This sequence encodes CASSLAPAGHNEQFF. V usage is TRBV7-2 and J usage is TRBJ2-1; 7 bases match TRBD2. Germline values: CDR1 SGHTA, CDR2 FQGNSA. The CDR3 runs 15 residues. J lost 5 bases, V lost 0 bases, and 4 bases had no gene match.

V usage is TRBV28 and J usage is TRBJ2-1, with 16 bases that match TRBD2. J lost 8 bases, V lost 5 bases, and 6 bases had no gene match. The V gene's germline CDR1 is MDHEN and CDR2 SYDVKM. There are 16 residues in the CDR3. CDR3 nucleotides: TGTGCCAGCAGTGACCCCGGGACTAGCGGGAGGGATGAGCAGTTCTTC. Protein: CASSDPGTSGRDEQFF.

In its sample, this clonotype was seen many times. The V and J genes are TRBV28 and TRBJ1-2; 9 positions match TRBD1. J gave up 8 bases and V 2 bases, and 9 bases lay outside the gene matches. The CDR3 is 15 amino acids. Germline V CDR1 and CDR2: MDHEN, SYDVKM. The CDR3 coding sequence is TGTGCCAGCAGTTTACCAGACAGGGGGATGCGCGGCTACACCTTC. Its protein product is CASSLPDRGMRGYTF.

This clonotype has a handful of counts. This sequence joins TRBV7-3 and TRBJ2-1; the match to TRBD2 covers 10 bases. The V and J ends lost 5 bases and 3 bases, in that order; junction bases with no gene match: 4. The CDR3 is 15 residues long. Per the germline V gene, CDR1 is SGHTA and CDR2 is FQGTGA. The CDR3: CASSESSGSYNEQFF. CDR3 bases: TGTGCCAGCAGCGAATCTAGCGGGAGCTACAATGAGCAGTTCTTC. The full variable domain, with the rest looked up from reference TRBV7-3 and TRBJ2-1, is GAGVSQTPSNKVTEKGKYVELRCDPISGHTALYWYRQSLGQGPEFLIYFQGTGAADDSGLPNDRFFAVRPEGSVSTLKIQRTERGDSAVYLCASSESSGSYNEQFFGPGTRLTVL.

This clonotype was observed at least ten times. The V gene is TRBV7-7, the J gene TRBJ2-7, with D tentatively TRBD1 or TRBD2 (5 bases each). V gave up 6 bases and J gave up 6 bases, with 15 bases separating them. Looked up from germline, CDR1 is SSHAT and CDR2 is FNYEAQ (reference sequence). This CDR3 is 13 amino acids long. CDR3 amino acids: CASSTEGGGEQYF. DNA for the CDR3: TGTGCCAGCAGTACAGAGGGTGGGGGCGAGCAGTACTTC.

This clonotype was seen a few times. The chain joins TRBV7-6 to TRBJ2-7; D is perhaps TRBD1 (6 bases). Between the trimmed V and J ends, which lost 6 bases and 0 bases, there was a span of 9 bases. The CDR3 is 13 amino acids. Per germline, CDR1 SGHVS and CDR2 FNYEAQ. CDR3 nucleotides: TGTGCCAGCAGAATGGACAGCTCCTACGAGCAGTACTTC. This encodes CASRMDSSYEQYF.

This clonotype has ten or more counts. The V gene is TRBV7-9, the J gene TRBJ2-1; TRBD1 or TRBD2 may be the D gene (6 bases each). The germline CDR1 and CDR2 sequences are SEHNR and FQNEAQ (reference sequence). Trimming pared 2 bases from V and 7 bases from J, leaving 21 bases between. The CDR3 spans 17 residues. This CDR3 is CASSLPRMGEGGNEQFF. The CDR3 bases are TGTGCCAGCAGCTTACCGAGAATGGGAGAAGGGGGGAATGAGCAGTTCTTC.

The genes are TRBV28 and TRBJ1-1; the D is unclear. CDR3 length: 17 amino acids. The V gene's germline CDR1 is MDHEN and CDR2 SYDVKM. The V and J ends lost 7 bases and 5 bases respectively, with 26 bases between them. The CDR3 protein is CASIQVIRSGSGTEAFF. The CDR3 region has the DNA TGTGCCAGCATTCAAGTTATTAGGAGTGGGTCGGGAACTGAAGCTTTCTTT.